This T cell receptor beta chain comes out of a study of identical twins. Points from the study as a whole: Rather than following the same donors, the conclusions depended on cross-sectional statistical analysis.

On this clonotype: No antigen is known for it.

The CDR3 contains 11 residues. The germline V and J ends were trimmed by 4 bases and 9 bases, with 4 bases remaining between them. Everyone who donated was a healthy Caucasian. Unique molecular identifiers were present on the cDNA, which also gained a universal primer site by template switching. Using its own MiXCR run on the 5' RACE reads, TCRdb lists one record per CDR3 protein. Altogether some 660,000 distinct CDR3 sequences are present, 8% to 9% being singletons, with the ten largest covering approximately 0.94%. The same data also contributed to another study, on yellow fever vaccine responses in identical twins.

The sequence was collected from a woman in her late teens or twenties in good health. The genes are TRBV12-3 or TRBV12-4 and TRBJ2-6; no clear D. The sequencing input was PBMCs. CDR3 nucleotide sequence: TGTGCCAGCAGTTACCACAACGTCCTGACTTTC. Its protein is CASSYHNVLTF.